This T cell receptor (beta chain) was sequenced for a study of blood T cell repertoires in COVID-19. The wider study: Researchers got acute and convalescent COVID-19 samples from the United States, Italy and Spain. Sample material is recorded as cDNA or gDNA derived from T cells, B-cell-depleted T cells, or PBMCs.

Trimming took 6 bases from V and 0 from J, leaving 27 bases between them. Germline CDR1 reads MNHNY; CDR2 reads SVGAGI (reference sequence). The CDR3 runs to 21 residues. In the authors' workflow: Amplification of reference gene primers was used by the study to estimate nucleated cell counts. TCRdb's copy holds only in-frame clones and misses some; the assay was immunoSEQ multiplex PCR. From that table come the V and J calls and clone size; the DNA was used to work out D and trimming. The sample lists hundreds of thousands of clones, 84% seen once, with around 7.8% in the top ten. The source is a human donor in a cohort sampled during active COVID-19. Source material: peripheral blood. The gene calls are TRBV6-6 and TRBJ1-6, with D perhaps matching TRBD1 (5 bases). The CDR3 here is CASSEAVGGRHASSYNSPLHF. The CDR3 nucleotides read TGTGCCAGCAGCGAGGCAGTCGGGGGTCGACACGCGAGCTCCTATAATTCACCCCTCCACTTT.